Presented here are 9 T cell receptor beta chains from one specimen sequenced in a study of T cell responses to AZD1222 COVID-19 vaccine. The assay was immunoSEQ multiplex PCR, and TCRdb's table has in-frame clones only and misses some. The table lists 130,000 to 150,000 clones, approximately 89% of them singletons. The material was peripheral blood, obtained 28 days after the second AZD1222 dose. The receptors shown here come from an adult who received the AZD1222 COVID-19 vaccine.

Here the CDR3 DNA reads TGTGCCAGCAGAGTTGGGACAGGGAACACTGAAGCTTTCTTT. Translation: CASRVGTGNTEAFF. This rearrangement joins TRBV28 to TRBJ1-1, with 8 bases aligning to TRBD1. J gave up 1 base and V 6 bases, and 4 bases lay outside the gene matches. The CDR3 runs to 14 residues. CDR1 is MDHEN and CDR2 is SYDVKM in the germline V gene.

The chain carries TRBV5-1 and TRBJ1-4, with D possibly being TRBD1 (6 bases). The V gene's germline CDR1 is SGHRS and CDR2 YFSETQ. The CDR3 is 15 amino acids. Between the trimmed V and J ends, which lost 0 bases and 4 bases, there was a span of 10 bases. In nucleotides, the CDR3 is TGCGCCAGCAGCTTGGCGGGGGCCTATAATGAAAAACTGTTTTTT. It codes for CASSLAGAYNEKLFF.

The chain uses TRBV11-3 and TRBJ2-5, with TRBD1 as a possible D gene (6 bases). In germline, CDR1 is SGHNT, CDR2 YENEEA. Trimming stripped 1 base from V and 4 bases from J, with 13 bases between. The CDR3 sequence is 15 residues long. DNA of the CDR3: TGTGCCAGCAGCTTAGGGACAGCAAGGCGAGAGACCCAGTACTTC. Protein: CASSLGTARRETQYF.

The chain carries TRBV6-2 or TRBV6-3 and TRBJ2-2; 8 bases map to TRBD1. This CDR3 has 16 residues. Germline CDR1 and CDR2: MNHEY and SVGEGT. Trimming removed 6 bases from V and 3 bases from J; junction bases left unmatched: 9. The CDR3 here is CASRPHQGADTGELFF. DNA of the CDR3: TGTGCCAGCAGGCCTCATCAGGGGGCTGACACCGGGGAGCTGTTTTTT.

V and J are TRBV15 and TRBJ1-1, with D possibly matching TRBD1 (6 bases). The length of the CDR3 is 12 residues. CDR1 is LNHNV, CDR2 YYDKDF, per germline (reference sequence). V lost 9 bases, J lost 1 base, and 9 bases lay in between. The CDR3 sequence: CATRGENTEAFF. As DNA, the CDR3 is TGTGCCACGAGGGGGGAGAACACTGAAGCTTTCTTT.

This chain connects TRBV4-3 to TRBJ2-7; D possibly corresponds to TRBD2 (6 bases). Germline-derived CDR1 and CDR2 are LGHNA and YSLEER. V was shortened by 1 base and J by 2 bases, with 15 bases between the two germline ends. The CDR3 runs 16 residues. This chain's CDR3 is CASSQGPQGGAYEQYF. CDR3 in DNA: TGCGCCAGCAGCCAAGGACCTCAGGGAGGCGCCTACGAGCAGTACTTC.

J is TRBJ1-5 and V is TRBV28; 8 nucleotides line up with TRBD1. Trimming at V came to 7 bases and at J to 3 bases, leaving 17 bases not matched to a gene. This CDR3 spans 18 amino acids. CDR1 and CDR2 (germline): MDHEN, SYDVKM. The CDR3 is CASIGFPNGTGDNQPQHF. The CDR3 coding sequence is TGTGCCAGCATTGGTTTTCCGAACGGGACAGGTGACAATCAGCCCCAGCATTTT. The full variable domain, completed using reference TRBV28 and TRBJ1-5, is DVKVTQSSRYLVKRTGEKVFLECVQDMDHENMFWYRQDPGLGLRLIYFSYDVKMKEKGDIPEGYSVSREKKERFSLILESASTNQTSMYLCASIGFPNGTGDNQPQHFGDGTRLSIL.

This sequence joins TRBV19 and TRBJ1-3; TRBD1 matches at 9 bases. Germline V gene data show CDR1 as LNHDA and CDR2 as SQIVND (reference sequence). CDR3 length: 15 amino acids. J lost 8 bases, V lost 2 bases, and 7 bases had no gene match. The CDR3 sequence is CASSILDRGFDTIYF. In nucleotides, the CDR3 is TGTGCCAGTAGTATATTGGACAGGGGCTTCGACACCATATATTTT.

The chain employs TRBV2 and TRBJ2-1; tentatively, D is TRBD2 (6 bases). The CDR3 loop spans 14 amino acids. CDR1 and CDR2 from the germline V gene are SNHLY and FYNNEI. V was shortened by 7 bases and J by 5 bases, with 15 bases between the two germline ends. The DNA of the CDR3 is TGTGCCAGCATTTCTGGGACTGCTGACAATGAGCAGTTCTTC. Its translation is CASISGTADNEQFF.